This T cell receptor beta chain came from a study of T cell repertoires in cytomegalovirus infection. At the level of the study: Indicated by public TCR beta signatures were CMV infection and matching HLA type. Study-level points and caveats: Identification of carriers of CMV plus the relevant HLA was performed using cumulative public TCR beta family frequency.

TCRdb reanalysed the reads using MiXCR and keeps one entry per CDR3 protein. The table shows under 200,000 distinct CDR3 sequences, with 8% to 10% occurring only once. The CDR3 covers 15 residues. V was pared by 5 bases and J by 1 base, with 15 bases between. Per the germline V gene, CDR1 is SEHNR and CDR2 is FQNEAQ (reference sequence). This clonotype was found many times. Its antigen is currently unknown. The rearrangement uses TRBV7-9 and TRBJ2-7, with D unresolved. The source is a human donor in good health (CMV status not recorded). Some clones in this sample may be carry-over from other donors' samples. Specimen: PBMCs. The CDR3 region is CASSPGQTASYEQYF. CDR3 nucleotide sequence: TGTGCCAGCAGCCCTGGGCAAACGGCATCCTACGAGCAGTACTTC. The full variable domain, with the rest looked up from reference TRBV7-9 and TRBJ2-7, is DTGVSQNPRHKITKRGQNVTFRCDPISEHNRLYWYRQTLGQGPEFLTYFQNEAQLEKSRLLSDRFSAERPKGSFSTLEIQRTEQGDSAMYLCASSPGQTASYEQYFGPGTRLTVT.